A single sample is the source of the 27 T cell receptor beta chains below, sequenced in a study of cytomegalovirus exposure and HLA in healthy donors. Use of 60 Vbeta and 13 Jbeta primers characterized the PCR. Profiled with immunoSEQ multiplex PCR; TCRdb holds only in-frame clones, not every one. The table lists 180,000 or so clones, approximately 85% of them singletons. The sample comprised PBMCs. These receptor sequences come from a man younger than 35 in good health and CMV-seropositive.

The CDR3 region is CASSLIPMRQGRKETQYF. The CDR3 DNA is TGTGCCAGCAGCTTAATCCCTATGAGACAGGGTCGTAAAGAGACCCAGTACTTC. The chain recombines TRBV11-2 with TRBJ2-5, with 7 bases identical to TRBD1. This CDR3 has 18 residues. Germline V lookup: CDR1 SGHAT, CDR2 FQNNGV. J lost 3 bases, V lost 2 bases, and 15 bases had no gene match.

V gene TRBV10-2 combines with J gene TRBJ1-4, with a possible D match to TRBD1 (6 bases). The V gene lost 3 bases and the J gene lost 0 bases, with 14 bases spanning the gap. The V gene's germline CDR1 is WSHSY and CDR2 SAAADI. The CDR3 runs to 17 residues. CDR3 bases: TGCGCCAGCAGTGACCCCGGACAGTTTGCAACTAATGAAAAACTGTTTTTT. Its translation is CASSDPGQFATNEKLFF.

This rearrangement joins TRBV5-4 to TRBJ2-7; D is possibly TRBD1 (6 bases). The germline V gene encodes CDR1 SGHNT and CDR2 YYREEE (reference sequence). CDR3 size: 12 residues. The germline V and J ends were trimmed by 0 bases and 6 bases, with 7 bases remaining between them. CDR3 sequence (DNA): TGTGCCAGCAGCTTGGGAGGGGGCGAGCAGTACTTC. Encoded protein: CASSLGGGEQYF.

This clone was counted a few times. V gene TRBV6-6 combines with J gene TRBJ2-7; 9 bases align to TRBD1. With V trimmed by 6 bases and J by 7 bases, 7 bases remained unmatched. CDR1 and CDR2 from the germline V gene are MNHNY and SVGAGI (reference sequence). CDR3 length: 13 amino acids. The CDR3: CASSLGTGFEQYF. CDR3 nucleotide sequence: TGTGCCAGCAGCCTAGGGACAGGGTTTGAGCAGTACTTC.

A remark on this clone: A read error may produce the germline difference seen at one junction end. The V gene is TRBV7-9, the J gene TRBJ1-5, with D perhaps TRBD1 (5 bases). Germline V gene lookup returns CDR1 SEHNR and CDR2 FQNEAQ (reference sequence). The CDR3 spans 14 residues. This CDR3 reads CSSRGEGSNQPQHF. In DNA form, the CDR3 reads TGTTCCAGCAGAGGGGAAGGGAGCAATCAGCCCCAGCATTTT.

The J gene is TRBJ1-1, the V gene TRBV6-5, with D tentatively TRBD1 (5 bases). V lost 1 base, J lost 3 bases, and 9 bases lay in between. The CDR3 has 14 amino acids. Germline V CDR1 and CDR2: MNHEY, SVGAGI. CDR3 residues: CASSYLGGDTEAFF. CDR3 DNA sequence: TGTGCCAGCAGTTACTTGGGGGGAGACACTGAAGCTTTCTTT.

Written as DNA, the CDR3 is TGTGCCAGCTCAGCCGACATTAACTATGGCTACACCTTC. As protein: CASSADINYGYTF. The chain links TRBV18 to TRBJ1-2; D is uncertain. V was cut by 5 bases and J by 1 base, with 8 bases left in between. Germline assignment: CDR1 KGHSH and CDR2 LQKENI. The CDR3 sequence is 13 residues long.

The chain carries TRBV19 and TRBJ2-7; D is possibly TRBD2 (5 bases). The V end was cut by 7 bases, the J end by 0 bases, with 10 bases between. Germline CDR1 reads LNHDA; CDR2 reads SQIVND (reference sequence). The CDR3 contains 13 residues. CDR3 DNA sequence: TGTGCCAGTAAACGGGGAAGCTCCTACGAGCAGTACTTC. Translating gives CASKRGSSYEQYF. The full variable domain, completed using reference TRBV19 and TRBJ2-7, is DGGITQSPKYLFRKEGQNVTLSCEQNLNHDAMYWYRQDPGQGLRLIYYSQIVNDFQKGDIAEGYSVSREKKESFPLTVTSAQKNPTAFYLCASKRGSSYEQYFGPGTRLTVT.

The V gene is TRBV10-3, the J gene TRBJ2-5, with D maybe TRBD2 (7 bases). The J call may be mistaken, given a closer DNA end match to TRBJ2-7. Germline V gene data show CDR1 as ENHRY and CDR2 as SYGVKD. CDR3 length: 14 residues. The CDR3 nucleotides are TGTGCCATCAGTGACGGGGGGCCCTCCTACGAGCAGTACTTC. As protein: CAISDGGPSYEQYF.

A remark on this clone: In the same sample, other DNA sequences code for this CDR3. The chain recombines TRBV18 with TRBJ1-5, with no clear D. Trimming removed 1 base at V and 2 bases at J, with 6 bases between. Germline assignment: CDR1 KGHSH and CDR2 LQKENI. The CDR3 sequence is 14 residues long. The CDR3: CASSPQGGNQPQHF. Here the CDR3 DNA reads TGTGCCAGCTCACCACAAGGAGGCAATCAGCCCCAGCATTTT.

The chain has TRBV9 and TRBJ2-3; maybe TRBD1 (5 bases). V was trimmed by 3 bases and J by 0 bases, leaving 23 bases between them. The V gene's germline CDR1 is SGDLS and CDR2 YYNGEE. This CDR3 is 19 amino acids long. CDR3 DNA sequence: TGTGCCAGCAGCGCCGTCGGTTGGCGCAGGGAAACTAGCACAGATACGCAGTATTTT. This translates into CASSAVGWRRETSTDTQYF.

This clone has a single count. The chain combines TRBV18 with TRBJ1-1; D call uncertain. Germline assignment: CDR1 KGHSH and CDR2 LQKENI. The V end was cut by 3 bases, the J end by 1 base, with 9 bases between. CDR3 length equals 14 residues. The CDR3 region is CASSPLGKNTEAFF. For the CDR3, the DNA is TGTGCCAGCTCACCCCTGGGCAAGAACACTGAAGCTTTCTTT.

The rearrangement links TRBV18 to TRBJ2-1; maybe TRBD1 (5 bases). The CDR3 consists of 16 residues. Trimming left V 3 bases short and J 1 base short, with 13 bases between. Germline V CDR1 and CDR2: KGHSH, LQKENI. The CDR3 spells CASSPRARESYNEQFF. The CDR3 DNA reads TGTGCCAGCTCACCCAGGGCCCGAGAGTCCTACAATGAGCAGTTCTTC.

There are a few counts of this clone. This chain uses TRBV7-8 with TRBJ2-1; no clear D. V gave up 4 bases and J gave up 5 bases, with 3 bases separating them. The CDR3 runs 11 residues. CDR1 SGHVS and CDR2 FQNEAQ come from the germline V gene. The CDR3 reads CASSSNNEQFF. Here the CDR3 DNA reads TGTGCCAGCAGCTCAAACAATGAGCAGTTCTTC. Filled out from reference TRBV7-8 and TRBJ2-1, the complete variable domain reads GAGVSQSPRYKVAKRGQDVALRCDPISGHVSLFWYQQALGQGPEFLTYFQNEAQLDKSGLPSDRFFAERPEGSVSTLKIQRTQQEDSAVYLCASSSNNEQFFGPGTRLTVL.

Here the CDR3 DNA reads TGTGCCAGCAGTCTTAGACAGGGGGCGGGGGAAAAACTGTTTTTT. This encodes CASSLRQGAGEKLFF. The rearrangement uses TRBV28 and TRBJ1-4; 10 nucleotides agree with TRBD1. V lost 5 bases to trimming and J lost 8 bases; unmatched junction nucleotides: 8. This CDR3 has 15 amino acids. CDR1 and CDR2 from the germline V gene are MDHEN and SYDVKM.

The J gene is TRBJ2-7, the V gene TRBV30; perhaps TRBD1 as D (6 bases). Germline V gene lookup returns CDR1 GTSNPN and CDR2 SVGIG (reference sequence). The V end was cut by 0 bases, the J end by 3 bases, with 12 bases between. The CDR3 is made up of 14 amino acids. The CDR3 coding sequence is TGTGCCTGGAGTGTAGTGGCCAGGGGCTACGAGCAGTACTTC. Translating gives CAWSVVARGYEQYF.

The V and J genes are TRBV5-8 and TRBJ2-1; D call uncertain. The CDR3 consists of 16 residues. Germline loops: CDR1 SGHTS, CDR2 YDEGEE. Trimming took 5 bases from V and 0 from J, leaving 15 bases between them. CDR3 amino acids: CASRTLVESSYNEQFF. The CDR3 DNA sequence: TGTGCCAGCAGGACGCTAGTGGAAAGCTCCTACAATGAGCAGTTCTTC.

The genes are TRBV9 and TRBJ1-2; D unclear. Germline CDR1 and CDR2: SGDLS and YYNGEE. This CDR3 has 14 residues. Trimming removed 0 bases from V and 3 bases from J, with 9 bases in between. The chain's CDR3 is CASSVDEGYYGYTF. CDR3 nucleotide sequence: TGTGCCAGCAGCGTAGATGAGGGATACTATGGCTACACCTTC.

Comment on this clone: One end of the junction is discordant with germline, which a read error may explain. The chain carries TRBV27 and TRBJ1-5; D may be TRBD1 (6 bases). This CDR3 comprises 13 residues. In germline, CDR1 is MNHEY, CDR2 SMNVEV (reference sequence). The CDR3, as DNA: TGTGCCGGCAGTGGGAGGGGGGATCAGCCCCAGCATTTT. Translating gives CAGSGRGDQPQHF.

The V gene is TRBV6-4, the J gene TRBJ2-3; 11 bases agree with TRBD2. V trimming: 4 bases; J trimming: 3 bases; junction bases outside the gene matches: 6. CDR1 is MRHNA and CDR2 is SNTAGT in the germline V gene. CDR3 length: 16 residues. This chain's CDR3 is CASSALAGGKTDTQYF. DNA for the CDR3: TGTGCCAGCAGTGCCCTAGCGGGGGGCAAGACAGATACGCAGTATTTT.

This sequence joins TRBV4-1 and TRBJ2-2, with 7 bases identical to TRBD1. Germline CDR1 is MGHRA and CDR2 is YSYEKL. This CDR3 region has 17 residues. Trimming at V came to 2 bases and at J to 1 base, leaving 7 bases not matched to a gene. CDR3 sequence (DNA): TGCGCCAGCAGCCAAATTGGGAGACAGGGGAACACCGGGGAGCTGTTTTTT. Translated, it gives CASSQIGRQGNTGELFF.

In this sample, this clone turned up once. CDR3 amino acids: CASSQDLLAGDHQETQYF. CDR3 in DNA: TGCGCCAGCAGCCAAGATCTTCTAGCGGGGGATCACCAAGAGACCCAGTACTTC. The chain couples TRBV4-1 to TRBJ2-5; 10 positions match TRBD2. The V gene's germline CDR1 is MGHRA and CDR2 YSYEKL. The CDR3 sequence is 18 residues long. V was pared by 0 bases and J by 0 bases, with 7 bases of the junction left unmatched.

The chain employs TRBV7-9 and TRBJ2-1, with 8 bases that match TRBD2. Germline trimming cut 2 bases from V and 8 bases from J; bases unmatched to any gene: 11. The CDR3 has 16 amino acids. CDR1 is SEHNR and CDR2 is FQNEAQ in the germline V gene (reference sequence). CDR3 sequence reads: CASSLIAGSLSDEQFF. The DNA of the CDR3 is TGTGCCAGCAGCTTAATAGCGGGGAGTCTATCTGATGAGCAGTTCTTC. The full variable domain, in which reference TRBV7-9 and TRBJ2-1 provide the parts outside the CDR3, is DTGVSQNPRHKITKRGQNVTFRCDPISEHNRLYWYRQTLGQGPEFLTYFQNEAQLEKSRLLSDRFSAERPKGSFSTLEIQRTEQGDSAMYLCASSLIAGSLSDEQFFGPGTRLTVL.

The sample holds one count of this clone. The chain combines TRBV18 with TRBJ2-2; TRBD2 might be the D (6 bases). The CDR3 length is 19 residues. V was clipped by 8 bases and J by 3 bases, with 28 bases between them. Germline V gene lookup returns CDR1 KGHSH and CDR2 LQKENI. The CDR3 is CASAGRTRGVFLDTGELFF. For the CDR3, the DNA is TGTGCCAGCGCGGGACGGACTCGTGGGGTTTTTTTGGACACCGGGGAGCTGTTTTTT.

V is TRBV4-2 and J is TRBJ2-7; 9 positions agree with TRBD2. The trim removed 3 bases at V and 0 bases at J, leaving 6 bases unmatched. The CDR3 has 16 amino acids. CDR1 is LGHNA, CDR2 YNFKEQ, per germline. DNA of the CDR3: TGTGCCAGCAGCCACCGTAGCGGGGGACTCTCCTACGAGCAGTACTTC. This translates into CASSHRSGGLSYEQYF.

The rearrangement links TRBV2 to TRBJ1-5, with 8 bases lining up with TRBD1. Germline CDR1 reads SNHLY; CDR2 reads FYNNEI. The CDR3 has 16 residues. Trimming cost V 6 bases and J 5 bases; bases outside gene matches: 12. CDR3 residues: CASRSNRGSFDQPQHF. The CDR3 DNA follows: TGTGCCAGCAGATCTAACAGGGGGTCTTTCGATCAGCCCCAGCATTTT.

This clone was observed a few times. The gene calls are TRBV19 and TRBJ2-5; TRBD1 is a possible D gene (6 bases). The closer fit of TRBJ2-7 to the DNA end suggests the J call may be wrong. Germline CDR1 is LNHDA and CDR2 is SQIVND (reference sequence). The CDR3 totals 14 residues. The DNA for the CDR3 is TGTGCCAGTAAGGCCAACAGGGAACACTACGAGCAGTACTTC. Its translation: CASKANREHYEQYF.